The T cell receptor beta chain described here comes from a study of T cell repertoires in cytomegalovirus infection. Study in general: Through public TCR beta signatures, both CMV infection and matching HLA type were indicated. Overall study results and limits: HLA-C-restricted CMV clonotypes gave the most frequent clonotype in two of eight donors. Carriers of CMV and the relevant HLA type were discriminated by public TCR beta frequency.

As for this clonotype: Antigen specificity is unknown.

TCRdb reprocessed the reads with MiXCR, giving one entry per CDR3 protein. The data contain 270,000 or so distinct CDR3 sequences, over 15% of them singletons. Germline V CDR1 and CDR2: ENHRY, SYGVKD. The junction had 6 bases not matched to a gene; V was cut back by 0 bases and J by 0 bases. This CDR3 is built from 17 residues. The receptor was derived from a human donor in good health (CMV status not recorded). Some clones in this sample may be carry-over from other donors' samples. What was sequenced was CD8+ T cells from PBMCs. The chain joins TRBV10-3 to TRBJ2-7; TRBD1 agrees at 9 bases. The CDR3 loop is CAISESWTGESSYEQYF. CDR3 nucleotides: TGTGCCATCAGTGAGTCCTGGACAGGGGAGAGCTCCTACGAGCAGTACTTC.